The 8 T cell receptor beta chains given below trace back to one sample, sequenced in a study of blood T cell repertoires in COVID-19. Assay: immunoSEQ multiplex PCR; the TCRdb copy retains only in-frame clones and omits some. This table holds 150,000 to 200,000 clones, 70% to 90% found once. The specimen was peripheral blood. These receptors all come from a human donor in a cohort sampled during active COVID-19.

This chain uses TRBV3-1 (or the pseudogene TRBV3-2) with TRBJ2-1; 8 bases fit TRBD2. The germline gives CDR1 LGHDT, CDR2 YNNKEL (reference sequence). CDR3 size: 16 residues. Trimming cost V 0 bases and J 8 bases; bases outside gene matches: 9. CDR3 bases: TGTGCCAGCAGCCAAGATGCCAGCGGGGGCTTCGATGAGCAGTTCTTC. Amino acid sequence: CASSQDASGGFDEQFF.

The rearrangement uses TRBV2 and TRBJ1-2, with D perhaps matching TRBD1 (5 bases). Germline V gene sequence: CDR1 SNHLY, CDR2 FYNNEI. Trimming pared 6 bases from V and 0 bases from J, leaving 11 bases between. This CDR3 spans 14 amino acids. CDR3 protein: CASSLEQANYGYTF. Written as DNA, the CDR3 is TGTGCCAGCAGCCTCGAACAGGCTAACTATGGCTACACCTTC.

This clone appeared a few times. The rearrangement uses TRBV29-1 and TRBJ2-7; D possibly corresponds to TRBD1 (5 bases). Trimming stripped 5 bases from V and 3 bases from J, with 8 bases between. This CDR3 contains 11 residues. In germline, CDR1 is SQVTM, CDR2 ANQGSEA. CDR3 loop: CSVRQYYEQYF. CDR3 sequence (DNA): TGCAGCGTTCGACAGTACTACGAGCAGTACTTC.

This sequence joins TRBV18 and TRBJ2-1; TRBD2 matches 9 bases. Germline values: CDR1 KGHSH, CDR2 LQKENI. Germline trimming cut 7 bases from V and 0 bases from J; bases unmatched to any gene: 10. CDR3 size: 17 residues. The CDR3 spells CASFILLAGSSYNEQFF. The CDR3 region has the DNA TGTGCCAGCTTTATCCTTCTAGCGGGATCCTCCTACAATGAGCAGTTCTTC.

This clone was detected only once. The sample holds other DNA sequences that translate to the same CDR3. CDR3 bases: TGTGCCAGCAGCGAGCCTCAGGGCTATGGCTACACCTTC. The encoded protein is CASSEPQGYGYTF. The rearrangement joins TRBV9 to TRBJ1-2, with a tentative D call TRBD1 (5 bases). Trimming pared 3 bases from V and 4 bases from J, leaving 10 bases between. Germline lookup yields CDR1 SGDLS and CDR2 YYNGEE. The CDR3 runs 13 residues.

This chain joins TRBV28 and TRBJ2-5; 8 bases map to TRBD2. V was clipped by 3 bases and J by 2 bases; unmatched bases: 11. This CDR3 is 17 amino acids long. Germline V gene data show CDR1 as MDHEN and CDR2 as SYDVKM. The CDR3 protein is CASSLLSGRIGQETQYF. CDR3 coding DNA: TGTGCCAGCAGTTTGTTGAGCGGGAGAATAGGACAAGAGACCCAGTACTTC.

V is TRBV11-3 and J is TRBJ1-4; D possibly corresponds to TRBD1 (6 bases). Germline V gene lookup returns CDR1 SGHNT and CDR2 YENEEA. The CDR3 loop spans 17 amino acids. The ends were cut back, 5 bases at V and 7 bases at J, with 23 bases in the middle. The CDR3 loop is CASSDRQVGVDLEKLFF. CDR3 nucleotide sequence: TGTGCCAGCAGCGACCGACAGGTGGGGGTCGACCTTGAAAAACTGTTTTTT.

This chain uses TRBV19 with TRBJ1-4; the D is unclear. V lost 5 bases, J lost 4 bases, and 11 bases lay in between. Germline CDR1 LNHDA, CDR2 SQIVND (reference sequence). The CDR3 spans 14 residues. This chain's CDR3 is CASSLRAVNEKLFF. CDR3 bases: TGTGCCAGTAGTTTGCGGGCAGTTAATGAAAAACTGTTTTTT.